This T cell receptor (beta chain) was obtained from a study of identical twins. Notes on the study in general: Model-predicted out-of-frame TCR alpha sharing fell below observed values in monozygotic twins. Conclusions relied on cross-sectional statistical analysis, not following the same donors.

After template switching added a universal primer site, the resulting cDNA carried unique molecular identifiers. In TCRdb, the 5' RACE reads were re-called with MiXCR into one record per CDR3 protein. Among hundreds of thousands of distinct CDR3 sequences, roughly an eighth were seen once, and the ten largest hold roughly 7.8%. This CDR3 contains 16 residues. The V gene lost 3 bases and the J gene lost 0 bases, with 14 bases spanning the gap. CDR1 and CDR2 (germline): LGHDT, YNNKEL (reference sequence). This clonotype was seen a handful of times. The antigen remains undetermined. These records were also assigned to another study, of yellow fever vaccine responses in identical twins. That report adds: Twins reportedly mounted vaccine T cell responses that seemed partly convergent, partly personalized.

The receptor comes from a woman aged 18-29 years in good health. Sequencing was performed on CD8+ T cells sorted from blood. This chain joins TRBV3-1 and TRBJ1-1; D not resolved. The CDR3 reads CASSQVVGLMNTEAFF. The CDR3 bases are TGTGCCAGCAGCCAGGTCGTAGGCCTTATGAACACTGAAGCTTTCTTT.